These T cell receptor beta chains were read from a single sample in a study of siplizumab effects on memory and regulatory T cells. Assay: immunoSEQ multiplex PCR; the TCRdb copy retains only in-frame clones and omits some. The sample carries about 87,000 clones, about nine tenths recorded once. The sample comprised Tregs sorted from blood. The receptors stem from a human donor in good health. CDR3s include the opening cysteine and the closing phenylalanine or tryptophan. The D gene is left open where the match is weak.

V gene: TRBV5-1
J gene: TRBJ1-6
D gene: NA
CDR3 DNA: TGCGCCAGCAGCAGGGGACAAGGGGATAATTCACCCCTCCACTTT
CDR3 protein: CASSRGQGDNSPLHF

V gene: TRBV5-6
J gene: TRBJ1-2
D gene: NA
CDR3 DNA: TGTGCCAGCAGCTTAACAGATTTCTATGGCTACACCTTC
CDR3 protein: CASSLTDFYGYTF

V gene: TRBV5-4
J gene: TRBJ1-1
D gene: NA
CDR3 DNA: TGTGCCAGCAGCTCGGTAGGGGGAGAGTTAACTGAAGCTTTCTTT
CDR3 protein: CASSSVGGELTEAFF

V gene: TRBV4-1
J gene: TRBJ2-3
D gene: NA
CDR3 DNA: TGCGCCAGCAGCCAAGATCTGTTGCCCGGCACAGATACGCAGTATTTT
CDR3 protein: CASSQDLLPGTDTQYF

V gene: TRBV6-6
J gene: TRBJ2-2
D gene: NA
CDR3 DNA: TGTGCCAGCACATTACCAGGGGCCGGGGAGCTGTTTTTT
CDR3 protein: CASTLPGAGELFF

V gene: TRBV25-1
J gene: TRBJ1-1
D gene: NA
CDR3 DNA: TGTGCCAGCAGTGTTAGTATGAACACTGAAGCTTTCTTT
CDR3 protein: CASSVSMNTEAFF

V gene: TRBV11-2
J gene: TRBJ2-7
D gene: TRBD1
CDR3 DNA: TGTGCCAGCAGCTGGGACAGGACCTACGAGCAGTACTTC
CDR3 protein: CASSWDRTYEQYF

V gene: TRBV4-2
J gene: TRBJ1-2
D gene: NA
CDR3 DNA: TGTGCCAGCAGCCAAGATCTGGAGGGCCTCTATGGCTACACCTTC
CDR3 protein: CASSQDLEGLYGYTF

V gene: TRBV4-2
J gene: TRBJ2-5
D gene: TRBD2
CDR3 DNA: TGTGCCAGCAGCCAAGGGCAGGCGGGGGGGCCGGAGACCCAGTACTTC
CDR3 protein: CASSQGQAGGPETQYF

V gene: TRBV29-1
J gene: TRBJ2-5
D gene: TRBD1
CDR3 DNA: TGCAGCGTTGGGGACAGACAAGAGACCCAGTACTTC
CDR3 protein: CSVGDRQETQYF

V gene: TRBV4-3
J gene: TRBJ2-3
D gene: NA
CDR3 DNA: TGCGCCAGCAGCCAAGCTCAGAACACAGATACGCAGTATTTT
CDR3 protein: CASSQAQNTDTQYF

V gene: TRBV27
J gene: TRBJ2-7
D gene: NA
CDR3 DNA: TGTGCCAGCAGTCTAGGGGTCGAGCAGTACTTC
CDR3 protein: CASSLGVEQYF